The 22 T cell receptor beta chains presented below share a single source sample, sequenced in a study of beta chain features in type 1 diabetes. Study-wide findings and caveats: TCRB CDR3 length was moderately but significantly reduced in all four CD4+ subsets of Type 1 diabetes patients.

The entirety of the isolated RNA underwent reverse transcription, so expressed TCRB transcripts were sequenced. Libraries were prepared by immunoSEQ multiplex PCR; TCRdb keeps only in-frame clonotypes and omits some of them. The data show under 300,000 clones, roughly 25% seen once. These receptors lack a known antigen. The sample taken for sequencing was naive CD4+ T cells from blood. The receptors derive from a woman in her twenties or thirties with type 1 diabetes.

The chain recombines TRBV4-2 with TRBJ2-3; D may be TRBD2 (5 bases). The V end was cut by 4 bases, the J end by 4 bases, with 15 bases between. This CDR3 is built from 15 residues. The V gene's germline CDR1 is LGHNA and CDR2 YNFKEQ. CDR3 loop: CASSPILREPDTQYF. CDR3 nucleotides: TGTGCCAGCAGCCCCATATTAAGGGAGCCAGATACGCAGTATTTT.

The chain is built from TRBV30 and TRBJ2-7; 12 bases align to TRBD2. Germline CDR1 GTSNPN, CDR2 SVGIG (reference sequence). The CDR3 has 11 amino acids. The CDR3 loop is CGLAGAYEQYF. Here the CDR3 DNA reads TGTGGACTAGCGGGAGCCTACGAGCAGTACTTC.

This clone was seen a handful of times. The V call is TRBV5-1, the J call TRBJ1-1; the D is unclear. With 2 bases removed from V and 7 bases from J, the gap between germline ends came to 9 bases. Germline CDR1 is SGHRS and CDR2 is YFSETQ. The CDR3 is made up of 12 amino acids. CDR3 region: CASSLTESEAFF. CDR3 in DNA: TGCGCCAGCAGCTTAACAGAGAGTGAAGCTTTCTTT.

V and J are TRBV7-9 and TRBJ2-7, with D hard to call. Germline values: CDR1 SEHNR, CDR2 FQNEAQ (reference sequence). V was cut by 2 bases and J by 3 bases, with 5 bases left in between. This CDR3 region has 12 residues. The CDR3 coding sequence is TGTGCCAGCAGCTTAAACTTCTACGAGCAGTACTTC. The encoded protein is CASSLNFYEQYF.

The chain employs TRBV28 and TRBJ2-7, with 7 nucleotides matching TRBD1. Germline values: CDR1 MDHEN, CDR2 SYDVKM. The CDR3 is 14 amino acids. The V gene end was trimmed by 7 bases and the J gene end by 5 bases; junction bases not matched to a gene: 11. The CDR3 loop is CASIIGAGGHEQYF. The DNA of the CDR3 is TGTGCCAGCATCATAGGGGCAGGGGGACACGAGCAGTACTTC.

This clone turned up a few times. The chain couples TRBV29-1 to TRBJ1-4; D uncertain. V was cut by 3 bases and J by 5 bases, with 4 bases left in between. CDR1 SQVTM and CDR2 ANQGSEA come from the germline V gene. The CDR3 extends over 11 amino acids. Here the CDR3 reads CSVDKNEKLFF. The CDR3 region has the DNA TGCAGCGTTGATAAAAATGAAAAACTGTTTTTT.

The chain links TRBV5-4 to TRBJ1-2; weak D call: TRBD1 (5 bases). Trimming left V 2 bases short and J 4 bases short, with 12 bases between. Germline V gene data show CDR1 as SGHNT and CDR2 as YYREEE (reference sequence). CDR3 size: 14 residues. This CDR3 reads CASSFAPGAYGYTF. DNA for the CDR3: TGTGCCAGCAGCTTCGCCCCTGGGGCCTATGGCTACACCTTC. Full variable domain (outside the CDR3, taken from reference TRBV5-4 and TRBJ1-2): ETGVTQSPTHLIKTRGQQVTLRCSSQSGHNTVSWYQQALGQGPQFIFQYYREEENGRGNFPPRFSGLQFPNYSSELNVNALELDDSALYLCASSFAPGAYGYTFGSGTRLTVV.

Only a few counts were recorded for this clone. This chain connects TRBV30 to TRBJ1-2; D is ambiguous. This CDR3 region has 11 residues. V shed 7 bases and J shed 6 bases, with 12 bases lying between them. Germline V gene data show CDR1 as GTSNPN and CDR2 as SVGIG (reference sequence). CDR3 nucleotides: TGTGCCTCTGGGCCCTGGGATGGCTACACCTTC. Its translation: CASGPWDGYTF.

The CDR3 region has the DNA TGTGCCAGCAGCACGTCTTCGGGACACTTCTACGAGCAGTACTTC. This gives the protein CASSTSSGHFYEQYF. This sequence joins TRBV11-2 and TRBJ2-7, with D possibly being TRBD1 (6 bases). The CDR3 sequence is 15 residues long. Trimming pared 5 bases from V and 3 bases from J, leaving 17 bases between. Per germline, CDR1 SGHAT and CDR2 FQNNGV.

This clone was seen only a few times. V and J are TRBV30 and TRBJ2-1; 8 nucleotides align to TRBD2. The CDR3 totals 14 residues. Germline CDR1 and CDR2: GTSNPN and SVGIG (reference sequence). With V trimmed by 3 bases and J by 8 bases, 9 bases remained unmatched. CDR3 sequence (DNA): TGTGCCTGGAGACACGGAGCGGGAGCCTATGAGCAGTTCTTC. Translation gives CAWRHGAGAYEQFF.

This clone was seen only a few times. V usage is TRBV5-1 and J usage is TRBJ1-2; D is perhaps TRBD1 (5 bases). Trimming removed 4 bases from V and 7 bases from J, with 17 bases in between. Germline V gene data show CDR1 as SGHRS and CDR2 as YFSETQ. CDR3 length: 14 amino acids. This chain's CDR3 is CASSPRQGLGGYTF. For the CDR3, the DNA is TGCGCCAGCAGCCCAAGGCAGGGACTCGGTGGCTACACCTTC.

The genes are TRBV7-9 and TRBJ2-7, with D unclear. V shed 1 base and J shed 1 base, with 8 bases lying between them. The CDR3 has 14 residues. Germline lookup yields CDR1 SEHNR and CDR2 FQNEAQ (reference sequence). CDR3 sequence: CASSLVSVSYEQYF. The CDR3 DNA is TGTGCCAGCAGCTTAGTATCAGTTTCCTACGAGCAGTACTTC.

The table lists this clone with a few counts. The chain carries TRBV6-1 and TRBJ2-7, with D perhaps TRBD1 (5 bases). V lost 6 bases, J lost 3 bases, and 18 bases lay in between. This CDR3 has 15 residues. Germline V gives CDR1 MNHNS, CDR2 SASEGT. This CDR3 reads CASRIDPGHGYEQYF. In DNA, the CDR3 is TGTGCCAGCAGAATCGACCCCGGACATGGCTACGAGCAGTACTTC.

The rearrangement uses TRBV6-5 and TRBJ2-7; D is uncertain. The V and J ends lost 0 bases and 0 bases respectively, with 9 bases between them. This CDR3 is 15 amino acids long. The germline V gene has CDR1 MNHEY and CDR2 SVGAGI. The CDR3 sequence: CASSYSAASSYEQYF. The CDR3 DNA reads TGTGCCAGCAGTTACTCGGCAGCGTCCTCCTACGAGCAGTACTTC.

This chain links TRBV7-3 with TRBJ2-1, with D perhaps matching TRBD2 (5 bases). V was clipped by 4 bases and J by 0 bases, with 10 bases between them. Germline V gene sequence: CDR1 SGHTA, CDR2 FQGTGA. The CDR3 runs 15 residues. The CDR3 coding sequence is TGTGCCAGCAGCTCCGCTAGCACCTCCTACAATGAGCAGTTCTTC. Its protein product is CASSSASTSYNEQFF.

The V gene is TRBV7-8, the J gene TRBJ2-3, with a weak D call TRBD1 (5 bases). Deletions cut 1 base from V and 6 bases from J, with 14 bases between. Germline V lookup: CDR1 SGHVS, CDR2 FQNEAQ. There are 15 residues in the CDR3. CDR3: CASSLVTGLLDTQYF. The CDR3 bases are TGTGCCAGCAGCTTAGTCACAGGTCTTTTGGATACGCAGTATTTT. The whole variable domain, remainder taken from reference TRBV7-8 and TRBJ2-3, is GAGVSQSPRYKVAKRGQDVALRCDPISGHVSLFWYQQALGQGPEFLTYFQNEAQLDKSGLPSDRFFAERPEGSVSTLKIQRTQQEDSAVYLCASSLVTGLLDTQYFGPGTRLTVL.

The V gene is TRBV5-4, the J gene TRBJ2-1; 11 bases match TRBD2. The CDR3 contains 14 residues. The J segment lost 5 bases and the V segment lost 7 bases, leaving 5 bases of the junction unmatched. The germline V gene encodes CDR1 SGHNT and CDR2 YYREEE (reference sequence). Written as DNA, the CDR3 is TGTGCCAGCCGTCTAGCGGGAGGCCACAATGAGCAGTTCTTC. As protein: CASRLAGGHNEQFF.

The chain uses TRBV6-1 and TRBJ2-2; 7 bases match TRBD1. Germline V gene lookup returns CDR1 MNHNS and CDR2 SASEGT. This CDR3 region has 13 residues. J lost 2 bases, V lost 8 bases, and 2 bases had no gene match. The CDR3 coding sequence is TGTGCCAGCCGGGACAGCAACACCGGGGAGCTGTTTTTT. Translating gives CASRDSNTGELFF.

This clone was seen more than once but under ten times. This chain joins TRBV7-9 and TRBJ2-7, with TRBD1 as a possible D gene (6 bases). Germline assignment: CDR1 SEHNR and CDR2 FQNEAQ (reference sequence). The CDR3 consists of 12 residues. Trimming took off 5 bases at V and 4 bases at J, with 9 bases between the two ends. CDR3 nucleotides: TGTGCCAGCAGCACCGACAGGTACGAGCAGTACTTC. Its translation is CASSTDRYEQYF. The whole variable domain, filled in from reference TRBV7-9 and TRBJ2-7, reads DTGVSQNPRHKITKRGQNVTFRCDPISEHNRLYWYRQTLGQGPEFLTYFQNEAQLEKSRLLSDRFSAERPKGSFSTLEIQRTEQGDSAMYLCASSTDRYEQYFGPGTRLTVT.

This clone was observed a few times. The V and J genes are TRBV28 and TRBJ1-2; no definite D call. Germline-derived CDR1 and CDR2 are MDHEN and SYDVKM. CDR3 length: 13 residues. V lost 2 bases and J 4 bases, leaving 8 bases between the germline ends. Here the CDR3 reads CASSLPNSYGYTF. The CDR3 bases are TGTGCCAGCAGTTTACCCAATAGCTATGGCTACACCTTC.

The sample holds a few counts of this clone. The V gene is TRBV6-1, the J gene TRBJ2-7; 8 bases are a match to TRBD1. There are 14 residues in the CDR3. J lost 3 bases, V lost 6 bases, and 7 bases had no gene match. CDR1 is MNHNS and CDR2 is SASEGT in the germline V gene. The CDR3 region is CASRASRGLYEQYF. In nucleotides, the CDR3 is TGTGCCAGCAGGGCTTCCAGGGGGCTCTACGAGCAGTACTTC.

The genes are TRBV28 and TRBJ2-5; no firm D call. The CDR3 sequence is 12 residues long. V shed 2 bases and J shed 5 bases, with 6 bases lying between them. CDR1 is MDHEN, CDR2 SYDVKM, per germline. The CDR3 region is CASSLSFETQYF. CDR3 DNA: TGTGCCAGCAGTTTAAGCTTTGAGACCCAGTACTTC.